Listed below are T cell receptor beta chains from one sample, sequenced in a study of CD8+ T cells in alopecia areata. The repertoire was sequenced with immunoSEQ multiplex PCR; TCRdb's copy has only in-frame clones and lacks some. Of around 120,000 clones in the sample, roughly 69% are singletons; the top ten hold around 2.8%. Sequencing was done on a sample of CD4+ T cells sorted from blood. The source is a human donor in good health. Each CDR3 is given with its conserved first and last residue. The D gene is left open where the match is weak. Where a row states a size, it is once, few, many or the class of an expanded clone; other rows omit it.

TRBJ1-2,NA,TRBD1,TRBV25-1,CASSAHRTGSDYGYTF,TGTGCCAGCAGTGCACATCGGACAGGGAGTGACTATGGCTACACCTTC
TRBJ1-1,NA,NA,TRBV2,CASSLVGAEAFF,TGTGCCAGCAGTCTGGTAGGAGCTGAAGCTTTCTTT
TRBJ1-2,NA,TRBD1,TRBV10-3,CAISPDRVYGYTF,TGTGCCATCAGTCCCGACAGGGTATATGGCTACACCTTC
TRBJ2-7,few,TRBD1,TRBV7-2,CASSLDRSSYEQYF,TGTGCCAGCAGCCTGGACAGGAGTTCCTACGAGCAGTACTTC
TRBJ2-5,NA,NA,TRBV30,CAWRTGRYQETQYF,TGTGCCTGGAGGACAGGGAGGTACCAAGAGACCCAGTACTTC
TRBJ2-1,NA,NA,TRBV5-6,CASRRQSSYNEQFF,TGTGCCAGCAGAAGACAGAGCTCCTACAATGAGCAGTTCTTC
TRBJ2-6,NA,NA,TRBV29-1,CSVGTTGANVLTF,TGCAGCGTTGGAACCACTGGGGCCAACGTCCTGACTTTC
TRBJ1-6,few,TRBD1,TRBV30,CAWSRKDRKNSPLHF,TGTGCCTGGAGCCGAAAGGACAGGAAAAATTCACCCCTCCACTTT
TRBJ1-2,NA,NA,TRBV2,CASIGGGGYTF,TGTGCCAGCATAGGTGGGGGTGGCTACACCTTC
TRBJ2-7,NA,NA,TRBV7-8,CASRTSRISYEQYF,TGTGCCAGCAGGACCTCGAGAATCTCCTACGAGCAGTACTTC
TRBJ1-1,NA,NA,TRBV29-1,CSVEEIQGRNTEAFF,TGCAGCGTTGAAGAGATTCAGGGCAGGAACACTGAAGCTTTCTTT
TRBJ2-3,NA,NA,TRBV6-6,CASTLTGTFSTDTQYF,TGTGCCAGCACCCTCACCGGGACTTTTAGCACAGATACGCAGTATTTT
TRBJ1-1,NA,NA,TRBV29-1,CSVAGAFF,TGCAGCGTTGCAGGGGCTTTCTTT
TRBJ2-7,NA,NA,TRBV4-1,CASSQEVGYWDEQYF,TGCGCCAGCAGCCAAGAGGTAGGGTATTGGGACGAGCAGTACTTC
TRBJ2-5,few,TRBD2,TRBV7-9,CASSATSGGPEETQYF,TGTGCCAGCAGCGCGACTAGCGGGGGGCCAGAGGAGACCCAGTACTTC
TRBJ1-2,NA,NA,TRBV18,CASSPTGQPAYGYTF,TGTGCCAGCTCACCAACCGGACAGCCCGCCTATGGCTACACCTTC
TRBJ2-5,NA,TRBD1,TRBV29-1,CSVGGQGKTQYF,TGCAGCGTGGGGGGACAGGGGAAGACCCAGTACTTC
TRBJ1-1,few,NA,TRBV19,CASIGNTEAFF,TGTGCCAGTATCGGGAACACTGAAGCTTTCTTT
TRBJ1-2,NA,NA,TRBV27,CASSLVIRTGYTF,TGTGCCAGCAGTTTAGTCATTCGGACGGGCTACACCTTC
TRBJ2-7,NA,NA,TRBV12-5,CASAAGRHMYEQYF,TGTGCTAGTGCCGCAGGACGGCATATGTACGAGCAGTACTTC
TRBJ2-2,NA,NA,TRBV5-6,CASSLVAKALNTGELFF,TGTGCCAGCAGCTTGGTAGCGAAAGCGCTGAACACCGGGGAGCTGTTTTTT
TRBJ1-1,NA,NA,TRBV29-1,CSVVTGQNTEAFF,TGCAGCGTTGTTACAGGCCAGAACACTGAAGCTTTCTTT
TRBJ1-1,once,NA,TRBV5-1,CASSRSPTVLNTEAFF,TGCGCCAGCAGCCGATCTCCGACAGTTTTGAACACTGAAGCTTTCTTT
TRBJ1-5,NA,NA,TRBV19,CASSTQGQRNQPQHF,TGTGCCAGTAGCACACAAGGACAGCGCAATCAGCCCCAGCATTTT
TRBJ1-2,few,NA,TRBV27,CASSFRQLPYGYTF,TGTGCCAGCAGTTTTCGGCAGCTTCCCTATGGCTACACCTTC
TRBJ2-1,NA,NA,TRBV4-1,CASSQGWNEQFF,TGCGCCAGCAGCCAAGGCTGGAATGAGCAGTTCTTC
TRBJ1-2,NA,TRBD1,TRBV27,CASSLRPGQGLGYTF,TGTGCCAGCAGCTTGAGACCGGGACAGGGTTTAGGCTACACCTTC
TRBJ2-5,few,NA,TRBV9,CASSVDQETQYF,TGTGCCAGCAGCGTAGATCAAGAGACCCAGTACTTC
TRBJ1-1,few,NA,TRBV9,CASSVPLAVETEAFF,TGTGCCAGCAGCGTACCCCTGGCTGTTGAAACTGAAGCTTTCTTT
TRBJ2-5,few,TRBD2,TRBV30,CAWSLGLAGEETQYF,TGTGCCTGGAGTTTAGGACTAGCGGGGGAAGAGACCCAGTACTTC
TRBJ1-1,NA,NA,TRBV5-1,CASSVGTGTEAFF,TGCGCCAGCAGCGTGGGGACCGGAACTGAAGCTTTCTTT
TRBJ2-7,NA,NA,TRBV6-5,CASRLPQGTKQYF,TGTGCCAGCAGGCTCCCACAGGGAACCAAGCAGTACTTC
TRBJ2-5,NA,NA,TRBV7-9,CASSLGQETQYF,TGTGCCAGCAGCTTAGGCCAAGAGACCCAGTACTTC
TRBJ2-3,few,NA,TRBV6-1,CASTPWGTDTQYF,TGTGCCAGCACACCCTGGGGCACAGATACGCAGTATTTT
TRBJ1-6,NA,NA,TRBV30,CAWSVGPPKGSPLHF,TGTGCCTGGAGTGTTGGGCCTCCAAAGGGTTCACCCCTCCACTTT
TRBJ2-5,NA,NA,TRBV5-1,CASSLAGVKQETQYF,TGCGCCAGCAGCTTGGCGGGGGTAAAACAAGAGACCCAGTACTTC
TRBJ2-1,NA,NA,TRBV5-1,CASSLTALAGEQFF,TGCGCCAGCAGCTTGACCGCGTTAGCAGGGGAGCAGTTCTTC
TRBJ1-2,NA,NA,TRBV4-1,CASSPRRDSYGYTF,TGCGCCAGCAGCCCGCGGCGGGACTCCTATGGCTACACCTTC
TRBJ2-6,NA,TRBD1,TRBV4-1,CASSQVGRQGNSGANVLTF,TGCGCCAGCAGCCAAGTCGGACGACAGGGGAACTCTGGGGCCAACGTCCTGACTTTC
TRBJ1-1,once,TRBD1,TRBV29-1,CSVNQQGDTEAFF,TGCAGCGTTAATCAACAGGGGGACACTGAAGCTTTCTTT
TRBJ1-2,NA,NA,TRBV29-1,CSVYSSPGTNGYTF,TGCAGCGTTTACTCCTCTCCGGGGACCAATGGCTACACCTTC
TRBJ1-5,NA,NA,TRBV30,CAWRIGNQPQHF,TGTGCCTGGAGGATTGGCAATCAGCCCCAGCATTTT
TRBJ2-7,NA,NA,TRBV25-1,CASRAASRDEQYF,TGTGCCAGCCGGGCCGCCAGTCGGGACGAGCAGTACTTC
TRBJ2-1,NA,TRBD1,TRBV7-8,CASSLVTGGNEQFF,TGTGCCAGCAGCTTAGTGACAGGGGGCAATGAGCAGTTCTTC
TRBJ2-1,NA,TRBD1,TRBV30,CAWGPGTGTYNEQFF,TGTGCCTGGGGACCCGGGACAGGGACTTACAATGAGCAGTTCTTC